Sequencing of this T cell receptor (beta chain) was carried out in a study of beta chain features in type 1 diabetes. In the study overall: Healthy donors and patients had similar age, gender and cell yields.

The length of the CDR3 is 11 residues. CDR1 and CDR2 (germline): SGHNT, YENEEA. V was cut by 10 bases and J by 7 bases, with 11 bases left in between. This clone was detected a few times. Investigators reverse transcribed all isolated RNA, so they sequenced expressed TCRB transcripts. The data were produced by immunoSEQ multiplex PCR, yet TCRdb's version contains in-frame clones alone and is incomplete. The repertoire consists of nearly 350,000 clones, with approximately 8.2% occurring once and the leading ten covering around 0.44%. The chain links TRBV11-3 to TRBJ2-1; no clear D. The sequenced material came from central memory CD4+ T cells from blood. The TCR sequence derives from a woman younger than 35 in good health. The DNA of the CDR3 is TGTGCCAACGAACCGGGTAATGAGCAGTTCTTC. This codes for CANEPGNEQFF.